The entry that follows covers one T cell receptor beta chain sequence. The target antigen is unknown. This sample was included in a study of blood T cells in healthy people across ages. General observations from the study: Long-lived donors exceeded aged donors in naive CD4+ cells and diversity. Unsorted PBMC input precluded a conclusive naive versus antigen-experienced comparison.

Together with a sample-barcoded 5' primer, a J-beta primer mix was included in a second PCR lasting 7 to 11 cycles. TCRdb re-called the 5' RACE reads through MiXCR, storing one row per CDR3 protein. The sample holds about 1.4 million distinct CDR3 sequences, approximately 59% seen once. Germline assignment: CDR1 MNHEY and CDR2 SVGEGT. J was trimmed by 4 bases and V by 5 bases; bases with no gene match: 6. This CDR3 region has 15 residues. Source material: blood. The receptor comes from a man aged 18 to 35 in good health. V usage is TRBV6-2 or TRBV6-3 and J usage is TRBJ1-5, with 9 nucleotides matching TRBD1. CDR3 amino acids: CASSPVDRGNQPQHF. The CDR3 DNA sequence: TGTGCCAGCAGTCCGGTTGACAGGGGGAATCAGCCCCAGCATTTT.